The 31 T cell receptor beta chains below were found in one sample sequenced in a study of T cells in women clearing cervical HPV infection. This table comes from immunoSEQ multiplex PCR, and its TCRdb copy is limited to in-frame clones, with some not included. The specimen's table records under 35,000 clones. The specimen was blood buffy coat. The receptors were sampled from a woman aged 18-69 years with a cervical HPV16 infection that either progressed to CIN3+ or cleared (not recorded which).

CDR3 sequence reads: CASSFRGPWQPQHF. Partial CDR3 DNA: TGTGCCAGCAGTTTCAGGGGGCCCTGGCAGCCC. V usage is TRBV28 and J usage is TRBJ1-5; 8 bases are a match to TRBD1. The CDR3 end is not reached by the read, which stops 3 residues before it; the germline J gene fills it in. The V gene end was trimmed by 3 bases and the J gene end by 7 bases; junction bases not matched to a gene: 5. Germline-derived CDR1 and CDR2 are MDHEN and SYDVKM. This CDR3 is built from 14 residues.

A word on this clone: The CDR3 extends 3 residues past the end of the read, so its final part is completed from the germline J gene. V gene TRBV11-2 combines with J gene TRBJ2-7; 8 nucleotides agree with TRBD1. Germline assignment: CDR1 SGHAT and CDR2 FQNNGV. V was pared by 4 bases and J by 0 bases, with 2 bases of the junction left unmatched. The CDR3 has 14 amino acids. Partial CDR3 DNA: TGTGCCAGCAGCTGGGACAGGCTCTCCTACGAG. This gives the protein CASSWDRLSYE. The full CDR3 protein reads CASSWDRLSYEQYF.

This chain's CDR3 is CASSMVSGEGDTQYF. The sequenced CDR3 bases are TGTGCCAGTAGTATGGTTAGCGGGGAGGGAGATACG. The rearrangement joins TRBV19 to TRBJ2-3, with 8 nucleotides matching TRBD2. From the germline J gene comes the end of the CDR3, since the read stops 3 residues before it. The germline CDR1 and CDR2 sequences are LNHDA and SQIVND (reference sequence). The CDR3 totals 15 residues. Trimming at V came to 3 bases and at J to 5 bases, leaving 7 bases not matched to a gene.

Points on this clone: The read comes to an end 3 residues before the CDR3 does, leaving the germline J gene to fill in the end. The chain recombines TRBV2 with TRBJ1-5, with D possibly matching TRBD1 (6 bases). V was clipped by 6 bases and J by 3 bases, with 9 bases between them. This CDR3 has 13 residues. Germline-derived CDR1 and CDR2 are SNHLY and FYNNEI. CDR3 sequence reads: CASRDRLNQPQHF. CDR3 DNA, as far as it was read: TGTGCCAGCAGGGACAGACTCAATCAGCCC.

With respect to this clone: The read stops 3 residues short of the end of the CDR3; the missing end is completed from the germline J gene. V gene TRBV5-1 combines with J gene TRBJ2-6; possibly TRBD2 for D (5 bases). The CDR3 runs to 16 residues. Trimming cost V 0 bases and J 2 bases, with 9 bases left between them. CDR1 and CDR2 from the germline V gene are SGHRS and YFSETQ. The CDR3 loop reads CASSLVPGTGANVLTF. The CDR3 bases that were read are TGCGCCAGCAGCTTGGTCCCGGGGACTGGGGCCAACGTC.

In regard to this clone: The CDR3 end lies 3 residues beyond the end of the read and is filled in from the germline J gene. The rearrangement joins TRBV19 to TRBJ1-5; TRBD1 matches 8 bases. This CDR3 has 15 residues. Germline V gives CDR1 LNHDA, CDR2 SQIVND (reference sequence). Trimming removed 10 bases from V and 4 bases from J; junction bases left unmatched: 12. CDR3 bases read: TGTGCCACGATTCCGCAGGGGGCGCGAAATCAGCCC. This sequence encodes CATIPQGARNQP. The full CDR3 reads CATIPQGARNQPQHF. Variable domain in full (rest from reference TRBV19 and TRBJ1-5): DGGITQSPKYLFRKEGQNVTLSCEQNLNHDAMYWYRQDPGQGLRLIYYSQIVNDFQKGDIAEGYSVSREKKESFPLTVTSAQKNPTAFYLCATIPQGARNQPQHFGDGTRLSIL.

A word on this clone: With the read ending 3 residues before the CDR3 end, the germline J gene is used to fill in that end. The gene calls are TRBV5-4 and TRBJ2-1; the match to TRBD2 covers 9 bases. J lost 0 bases, V lost 3 bases, and 4 bases had no gene match. CDR3 length: 16 residues. Germline CDR1 reads SGHNT; CDR2 reads YYREEE (reference sequence). CDR3 in amino acids: CASSSAGGHSYNEQFF. Incomplete CDR3 DNA: TGTGCCAGCAGCTCGGCGGGGGGGCACTCCTACAATGAG.

CDR3 loop: CASSARDRGYEQYF. The DNA read from the CDR3 is TGCGCCAGCAGCGCCCGGGACAGGGGATACGAG. The chain combines TRBV5-1 with TRBJ2-7; 10 bases fit TRBD1. The read falls 3 residues short of the CDR3 end, and the missing part is taken from the germline J gene. Trimming removed 4 bases from V and 4 bases from J; junction bases left unmatched: 5. Per germline, CDR1 SGHRS and CDR2 YFSETQ. The CDR3 runs 14 residues.

In regard to this clone: The read ends 3 residues before the CDR3 terminus; that terminus is restored from the germline J gene. The chain couples TRBV6-1 to TRBJ2-3; the D is unclear. Trimming took off 4 bases at V and 2 bases at J, with 10 bases between the two ends. Germline V gene data show CDR1 as MNHNS and CDR2 as SASEGT. This CDR3 has 14 residues. The covered CDR3 bases are TGTGCCAGCAGTGGAAATTACTTCACAGATACG. Translating gives CASSGNYFTDT. The whole CDR3 sequence is CASSGNYFTDTQYF.

In the case of this clone: The sequenced fragment ends 3 residues before the CDR3 boundary, so the rest is inferred from the germline J gene. The gene calls are TRBV4-1 and TRBJ2-5; D is perhaps TRBD2 (5 bases). Germline assignment: CDR1 MGHRA and CDR2 YSYEKL. V lost 3 bases and J 5 bases, leaving 19 bases between the germline ends. The CDR3 covers 16 residues. This CDR3 is CASSQTRTGMRETQYF. CDR3 bases read: TGCGCCAGCAGCCAGACTCGGACGGGGATGCGGGAGACC.

With respect to this clone: The missing CDR3 end, 3 residues past where the read stops, is filled in from the germline J gene. The V and J genes are TRBV28 and TRBJ1-3; 10 bases are a match to TRBD1. This CDR3 spans 15 amino acids. The germline V gene has CDR1 MDHEN and CDR2 SYDVKM. Trimming at V came to 6 bases and at J to 3 bases, leaving 5 bases not matched to a gene. The DNA read from the CDR3 is TGTGCCAGCAGCAGGGACAGGGGAAGTGGAAACACC. This sequence encodes CASSRDRGSGNT. The whole CDR3 sequence is CASSRDRGSGNTIYF.

With respect to this clone: The CDR3 end lies 3 residues beyond the end of the read and is filled in from the germline J gene. The chain is built from TRBV18 and TRBJ2-6, with D possibly being TRBD1 (5 bases). With 2 bases removed from V and 2 bases from J, the gap between germline ends came to 7 bases. CDR1 and CDR2 (germline): KGHSH, LQKENI. This CDR3 has 15 residues. The DNA read from the CDR3 is TGTGCCAGCTCACCAGCAGGGACTGGGGCCAACGTC. This gives the protein CASSPAGTGANV. The full CDR3 sequence reads CASSPAGTGANVLTF.

The sequenced CDR3 bases are TGCAGTGCTAGAGATTTCCATAGCAATCAGCCC. Protein: CSARDFHSNQP. The complete CDR3 protein is CSARDFHSNQPQHF. The rearrangement uses TRBV20-1 and TRBJ1-5; D uncertain. The read terminates 3 residues ahead of where the CDR3 ends, so the germline J gene completes it. This CDR3 is built from 14 residues. The germline gives CDR1 DFQATT, CDR2 SNEGSKA (reference sequence). Trimming pared 0 bases from V and 0 bases from J, leaving 6 bases between.

This clone shows up as medium-sized by frequency. The read terminates 3 residues ahead of where the CDR3 ends, so the germline J gene completes it. The rearrangement uses TRBV5-5 and TRBJ1-6; 8 bases are a match to TRBD1. CDR1 and CDR2 from the germline V gene are SGHKS and YYEKEE (reference sequence). V lost 0 bases, J lost 9 bases, and 5 bases stayed unmatched. CDR3 length equals 15 residues. The covered CDR3 bases are TGTGCCAGCAGCTTGGAAGTCAGGGGGCGTTCACCC. Translation gives CASSLEVRGRSP. The full CDR3 protein reads CASSLEVRGRSPLHF.

With regard to this clone: The CDR3 extends 3 residues past the end of the read, so its final part is completed from the germline J gene. This chain connects TRBV20-1 to TRBJ1-5; weak D call: TRBD1 (5 bases). Germline V gene sequence: CDR1 DFQATT, CDR2 SNEGSKA (reference sequence). The ends were cut back, 5 bases at V and 8 bases at J, with 22 bases in the middle. The CDR3 spans 15 residues. CDR3 amino acids: CSAPMGQGGYEPQHF. Partial CDR3 DNA: TGCAGTGCTCCGATGGGGCAGGGAGGTTACGAGCCC.

CDR3 DNA, as far as it was read: TGCGCCAGCAGCTTGCGGCAGGGAGGGGACGAG. This translates into CASSLRQGGDE. The complete CDR3 reads CASSLRQGGDEQYF. The chain has TRBV5-1 and TRBJ2-7; 7 bases fit TRBD2. The missing CDR3 end, 3 residues past where the read stops, is filled in from the germline J gene. V lost 1 base and J lost 5; bases outside the gene matches: 6. The CDR3 has 14 amino acids. Germline assignment: CDR1 SGHRS and CDR2 YFSETQ.

Turning to this clone: The read gets to within 3 residues of the CDR3 end, and the germline J gene fills in the rest. The genes are TRBV2 and TRBJ2-7, with D possibly being TRBD1 or TRBD2 (8 bases each). V was pared by 8 bases and J by 2 bases, with 19 bases between. The CDR3 runs 15 residues. Germline CDR1 is SNHLY and CDR2 is FYNNEI. CDR3 DNA (partial): TGTGCCAGCGCCCGGGAGGGGACAGGTACCTACGAG. Its translation: CASAREGTGTYE. The entire CDR3 sequence reads CASAREGTGTYEQYF.

A note on this clone: Coverage ceases 3 residues before the CDR3 finishes, and the germline J gene fills in the end. The rearrangement joins TRBV20-1 to TRBJ2-5; 15 nucleotides match TRBD2. Per the germline V gene, CDR1 is DFQATT and CDR2 is SNEGSKA (reference sequence). CDR3 length: 15 amino acids. With V trimmed by 6 bases and J by 2 bases, 4 bases remained unmatched. The CDR3 sequence: CSAWTSGGVQETQYF. Incomplete CDR3 DNA: TGCAGTGCCTGGACTAGCGGGGGGGTACAAGAGACC.

Concerning this clone itself: Read coverage stops 3 residues before the CDR3 terminus; the germline J gene supplies the remainder. This sequence joins TRBV30 and TRBJ1-6, with D unresolved. This CDR3 has 13 amino acids. Looked up from germline, CDR1 is GTSNPN and CDR2 is SVGIG (reference sequence). V was trimmed by 5 bases and J by 11 bases, leaving 16 bases between them. The part of the CDR3 DNA that was read is TGTGCCTGGGCAGGACTCATCGTGGCACCC. This gives the protein CAWAGLIVAP. The full CDR3 protein is CAWAGLIVAPLHF.

To note about this clone: The CDR3 end lies 3 residues beyond the end of the read and is filled in from the germline J gene. The rearrangement joins TRBV20-1 to TRBJ2-1; a weak D match, TRBD2 (7 bases). Germline V CDR1 and CDR2: DFQATT, SNEGSKA (reference sequence). V lost 5 bases and J lost 2, with 22 bases in between. The CDR3 spans 17 residues. CDR3 sequence reads: CSALQRGGGGTYNEQFF. The CDR3 DNA, read in part, is TGCAGTGCTCTACAAAGGGGGGGCGGCGGGACCTACAATGAG.

The CDR3 is CASSLASPGTDTQYF. The CDR3 bases that were read are TGTGCCAGCAGCTTAGCTAGCCCTGGCACAGATACG. The gene calls are TRBV7-9 and TRBJ2-3; unclear D gene. The read comes to an end 3 residues before the CDR3 does, leaving the germline J gene to fill in the end. The V end lost 0 bases, the J end lost 1 base, and 8 bases lay between the germline ends. Germline lookup yields CDR1 SEHNR and CDR2 FQNEAQ (reference sequence). This CDR3 has 15 amino acids. The variable domain in full, with the rest retrieved from reference TRBV7-9 and TRBJ2-3, is DTGVSQNPRHKITKRGQNVTFRCDPISEHNRLYWYRQTLGQGPEFLTYFQNEAQLEKSRLLSDRFSAERPKGSFSTLEIQRTEQGDSAMYLCASSLASPGTDTQYFGPGTRLTVL.

A word on this clone: Read coverage stops 3 residues before the CDR3 terminus; the germline J gene supplies the remainder. The J gene is TRBJ2-3, the V gene TRBV19; perhaps TRBD2 as D (5 bases). V lost 5 bases and J 6 bases, leaving 18 bases between the germline ends. Germline V lookup: CDR1 LNHDA, CDR2 SQIVND (reference sequence). This CDR3 region has 15 residues. CDR3: CASSALASLRDTQYF. CDR3 DNA (partial): TGTGCCAGTAGTGCCCTAGCAAGTCTGAGGGATACG.

The sequenced CDR3 bases are TGTGCCAGCAGTTTTTCAGGCGCCTATGGC. The encoded protein is CASSFSGAYG. The whole CDR3 region reads CASSFSGAYGYTF. The chain joins TRBV28 to TRBJ1-2, with D unclear. The read falls 3 residues short of the CDR3 end, and the missing part is taken from the germline J gene. Germline assignment: CDR1 MDHEN and CDR2 SYDVKM. V was shortened by 3 bases and J by 4 bases, with 9 bases between the two germline ends. The CDR3 totals 13 residues.

Turning to this clone: The read falls 3 residues short of the CDR3 end, and the missing part is taken from the germline J gene. The chain employs TRBV2 and TRBJ1-2; a weak D match, TRBD1 (5 bases). Trimming shortened V by 2 bases and J by 5 bases, and 15 bases separated the two germline ends. CDR1 is SNHLY, CDR2 FYNNEI, per germline. The CDR3 covers 15 residues. CDR3: CASSENGGGGYGYTF. Partial CDR3 DNA: TGTGCCAGCAGTGAAAACGGCGGGGGGGGTTATGGC. Full variable domain (missing parts from reference TRBV2 and TRBJ1-2): EPEVTQTPSHQVTQMGQEVILRCVPISNHLYFYWYRQILGQKVEFLVSFYNNEISEKSEIFDDQFSVERPDGSNFTLKIRSTKLEDSAMYFCASSENGGGGYGYTFGSGTRLTVV.

Details on this clone: The read gets to within 3 residues of the CDR3 end, and the germline J gene fills in the rest. The rearrangement joins TRBV18 to TRBJ2-3, with 10 positions matching TRBD1. The length of the CDR3 is 16 residues. Germline values: CDR1 KGHSH, CDR2 LQKENI. Germline trimming cut 6 bases from V and 1 base from J; bases unmatched to any gene: 7. CDR3 sequence: CASSPDRGFGTDTQYF. CDR3 bases read: TGTGCCAGCTCCCCGGACAGGGGGTTCGGCACAGATACG.

In the case of this clone: The CDR3 extends 3 residues past the end of the read, so its final part is completed from the germline J gene. The J gene is TRBJ1-1, the V gene TRBV13, with 7 bases lining up with TRBD1. V shed 4 bases and J 7 bases; nucleotides not matched to a gene: 12. CDR1 is PRHDT, CDR2 FYEKMQ, per germline (reference sequence). The length of the CDR3 is 15 residues. CDR3 in amino acids: CASSSLQGSSNEAFF. The DNA read from the CDR3 is TGTGCCAGCAGCTCTCTACAGGGGAGTAGCAATGAA. Combining the CDR3 with reference TRBV13 and TRBJ1-1 gives the whole variable domain AAGVIQSPRHLIKEKRETATLKCYPIPRHDTVYWYQQGPGQDPQFLISFYEKMQSDKGSIPDRFSAQQFSDYHSELNMSSLELGDSALYFCASSSLQGSSNEAFFGQGTRLTVV.

Notes on this clone: Read sequence stops 3 residues before the CDR3 end, and the germline J gene provides the missing end. The chain recombines TRBV11-2 with TRBJ2-1; possible D gene TRBD2, 6 bases. Germline V gene data show CDR1 as SGHAT and CDR2 as FQNNGV. This CDR3 comprises 15 residues. V lost 0 bases and J lost 1, with 7 bases in between. CDR3 DNA, as far as it was read: TGTGCCAGCAGCTTAGAGGCGGGGTCCTACAATGAG. Its protein is CASSLEAGSYNE. Given in full, the CDR3 is CASSLEAGSYNEQFF.

Note on this clone: The CDR3 goes on 3 residues after the read ends, and that part is filled in from the germline J gene. The rearrangement links TRBV10-3 to TRBJ1-2; 7 bases are shared with TRBD1. Germline CDR1 and CDR2: ENHRY and SYGVKD. The CDR3 has 13 amino acids. CDR3: CAIREQGTGGYTF. CDR3 DNA (partial): TGTGCCATCAGGGAACAGGGGACGGGGGGC.

CDR3 sequence: CASSLNRGYEQYF. CDR3 bases read: TGTGCCAGCAGTTTGAACAGGGGCTACGAG. V is TRBV12-3 or TRBV12-4 and J is TRBJ2-7; 7 positions agree with TRBD1. Coverage ceases 3 residues before the CDR3 finishes, and the germline J gene fills in the end. This CDR3 region has 13 residues. V lost 3 bases to trimming and J lost 3 bases; unmatched junction nucleotides: 2.

As to this clone: The sequenced fragment ends 3 residues before the CDR3 boundary, so the rest is inferred from the germline J gene. This sequence joins TRBV18 and TRBJ2-3, with D maybe TRBD1 (5 bases). In germline, CDR1 is KGHSH, CDR2 LQKENI. V was cut by 10 bases and J by 4 bases, with 27 bases left in between. This CDR3 comprises 17 residues. Incomplete CDR3 DNA: TGTGCCATCCCCCCAACCACAGGAACCGATCTCCCAGATACG. Amino acid sequence: CAIPPTTGTDLPDT. Given in full, the CDR3 is CAIPPTTGTDLPDTQYF.

Here the CDR3 reads CASDPSGVETQYF. Partial CDR3 DNA: TGTGCCAGCGACCCTAGCGGGGTAGAGACC. The chain joins TRBV2 to TRBJ2-5, with 9 bases fitting TRBD2. The sequenced fragment ends 3 residues before the CDR3 boundary, so the rest is inferred from the germline J gene. Germline trimming cut 8 bases from V and 4 bases from J; bases unmatched to any gene: 5. Germline V gene sequence: CDR1 SNHLY, CDR2 FYNNEI. The CDR3 has 13 residues.